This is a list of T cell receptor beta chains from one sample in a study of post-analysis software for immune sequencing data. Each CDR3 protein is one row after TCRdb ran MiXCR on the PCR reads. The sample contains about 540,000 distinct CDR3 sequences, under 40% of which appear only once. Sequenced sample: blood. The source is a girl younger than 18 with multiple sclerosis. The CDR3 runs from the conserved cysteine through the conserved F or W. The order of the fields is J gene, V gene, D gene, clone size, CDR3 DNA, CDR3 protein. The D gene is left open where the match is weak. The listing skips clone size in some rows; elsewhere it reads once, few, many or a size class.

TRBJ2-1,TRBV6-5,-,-,TGTGCCAGCAGCGTCGAGGGGGGTTACGATGAGCAGTTCTTC,CASSVEGGYDEQFF
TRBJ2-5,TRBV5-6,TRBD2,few,TGTGCCAGCAGCTTGCGGACTAGCGGTGGGGAGACCCAGTACTTC,CASSLRTSGGETQYF
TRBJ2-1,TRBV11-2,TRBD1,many,TGTGCCAGCAGCTTACGACAGGGGGAAAGCTCGCGGCAGTTCTTC,CASSLRQGESSRQFF
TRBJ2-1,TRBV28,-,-,TGTGCCAGCAGTTCACGGGGGCCTCGGGGCAATGAGCAGTTCTTC,CASSSRGPRGNEQFF
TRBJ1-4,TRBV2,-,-,TGTGCCAGCGAGCGGCCTAATGAAAAACTGTTTTTT,CASERPNEKLFF
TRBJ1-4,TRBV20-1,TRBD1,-,TGCAGTGCTAGAAACTTGGGACAGGGCGGGAATGAAAAACTGTTTTTT,CSARNLGQGGNEKLFF
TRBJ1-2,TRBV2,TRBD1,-,TGTGCCAGCACCGGACAGGGGGCGTTGAAGTATAATGGCTACACCTTC,CASTGQGALKYNGYTF
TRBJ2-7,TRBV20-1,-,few,TGCAGTGCAGGGCTCGAGCAGTACTTC,CSAGLEQYF
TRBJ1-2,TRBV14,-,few,TGTGCCAGCAGCCAAGTACGGGATACGGGCTACACCTTC,CASSQVRDTGYTF
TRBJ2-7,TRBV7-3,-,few,TGTGCCAGCAGCCAAGCCCCCTCTGGGGAGCAGTACTTC,CASSQAPSGEQYF
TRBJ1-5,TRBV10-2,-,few,TGCGCCTCCAAGAGACAGCTCCTGGATCAGCCCCAGCATTTT,CASKRQLLDQPQHF
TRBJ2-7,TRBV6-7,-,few,TGTGCCAGCAATGACCTCAGTAGATACACCTACGAGCAGTACTTC,CASNDLSRYTYEQYF
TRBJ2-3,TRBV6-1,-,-,TGTGCCAGCAGTCGGGACTTGTTCACAGATACGCAGTATTTT,CASSRDLFTDTQYF
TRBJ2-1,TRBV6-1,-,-,TGTGCCAGCAGGCCTTGGACCAACTACAATGAGCAGTTCTTC,CASRPWTNYNEQFF
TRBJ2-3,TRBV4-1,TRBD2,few,TGCGCCAGCAGCCAAGAACCCCCCCTAGCGGGGGGGCCGGGTACGCAGTATTTT,CASSQEPPLAGGPGTQYF
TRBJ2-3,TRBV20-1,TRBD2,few,TGCAGTGCTAGAGATGCTAGCGGGGGTAGGGATACGCAGTATTTT,CSARDASGGRDTQYF
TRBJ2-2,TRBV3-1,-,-,TGTGCCAGCAGCCAATACCAAAACACCGGGGAGCTGTTTTTT,CASSQYQNTGELFF
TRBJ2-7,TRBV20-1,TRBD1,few,TGCAGTGCTAGAGGGACAGGGGTAATCTACGAGCAGTACTTC,CSARGTGVIYEQYF
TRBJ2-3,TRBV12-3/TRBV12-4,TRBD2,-,TGTGCCAGCAGTTTTGCTAGCGGGGGCATAGATACGCAGTATTTT,CASSFASGGIDTQYF
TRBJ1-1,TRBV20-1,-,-,TGCAGTGCTAGGGATGGAGGTGGGGATGGGGCTTTCTTT,CSARDGGGDGAFF
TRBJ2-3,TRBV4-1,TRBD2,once,TGCGCCAGCAGCCAAGAGGGACTAGCGGGGGGAATCCGCGATACGCGGTATTTT,CASSQEGLAGGIRDTRYF
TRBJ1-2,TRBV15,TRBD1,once,TGTGCCACCAGCAGAGATTTGGGACAGCTCTATGGCTACACCTTC,CATSRDLGQLYGYTF
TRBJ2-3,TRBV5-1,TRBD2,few,TGCGCCAGCAGCTTGACTGCGGGGGGCGCCACAGATACGCAGTATTTT,CASSLTAGGATDTQYF
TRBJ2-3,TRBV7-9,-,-,TGTGCCAGCAGCTCAGTAGAGGTCGGGCGGGGCACAGATACGCAGTATTTT,CASSSVEVGRGTDTQYF
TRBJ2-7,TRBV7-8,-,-,TGTGCCAGCAGCCTGGTCGTAACCAGCTCCTACGAGCAGTACTTC,CASSLVVTSSYEQYF
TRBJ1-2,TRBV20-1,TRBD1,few,TGCAGTGCTAGACGCCGACAGGGTGCGAATGGCTACACCTTC,CSARRRQGANGYTF
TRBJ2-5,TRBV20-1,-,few,TGCAGTGCCAACTTCGGAGAAGAGACCCAGTACTTC,CSANFGEETQYF
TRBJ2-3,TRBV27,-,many,TGTGCCAGCAGCTCCCGGGACTCCACAGATACGCAGTATTTT,CASSSRDSTDTQYF
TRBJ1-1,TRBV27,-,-,TGTGCCAGCAGAATAAATGGGGGTTACACTGAAGCTTTCTTT,CASRINGGYTEAFF
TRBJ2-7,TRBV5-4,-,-,TGTGCCAGCAGCCCCGATGGGGGCCCTTCCTACGAGCAGTACTTC,CASSPDGGPSYEQYF
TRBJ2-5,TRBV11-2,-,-,TGTGCCAGCAGCCCAACGAGGGGGGGAGAGACCCAGTACTTC,CASSPTRGGETQYF
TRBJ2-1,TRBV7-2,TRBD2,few,TGTGCCAGCAAACCGGGGGGATGGATCTCATACAATGAGCAGTTCTTC,CASKPGGWISYNEQFF
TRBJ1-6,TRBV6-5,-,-,TGTGCCAGCCGGCAGGGAGTCGGCTCACCCCTCCACTTT,CASRQGVGSPLHF
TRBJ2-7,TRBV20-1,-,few,TGCAGTGCTAGAGGACCTACAGGGTTCTGGGACGAGCAGTACTTC,CSARGPTGFWDEQYF
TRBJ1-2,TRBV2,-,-,TGTGCCAGCACCCCTGACGGGTCTAACTATGGCTACACCTTC,CASTPDGSNYGYTF
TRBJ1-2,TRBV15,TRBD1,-,TGTGCCACCAGCAGAGCAACCGGGACAGGGAGAGGCTACACCTTC,CATSRATGTGRGYTF
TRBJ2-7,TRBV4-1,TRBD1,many,TGCGCCAGCAGCCACCGGCAGGGGGATGCCTCCGAGCAGTACTTC,CASSHRQGDASEQYF
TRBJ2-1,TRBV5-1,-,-,TGCGCCAGCAGCTGGGGGTCGGGGAACAATGAGCAGTTCTTC,CASSWGSGNNEQFF
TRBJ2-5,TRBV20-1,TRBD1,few,TGCAGTGCTACTCACCCGACAGGGGGGCAAGAGACCCAGTACTTC,CSATHPTGGQETQYF
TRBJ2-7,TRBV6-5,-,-,TGTGCCAGCAGTTACGGACGGTCTGCCCGCTACGAGCAGTACTTC,CASSYGRSARYEQYF
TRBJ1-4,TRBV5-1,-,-,TGCGCCAGCAGTCGTCTCGGTACAGCTAATGAAAAACTGTTTTTT,CASSRLGTANEKLFF
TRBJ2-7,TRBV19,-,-,TGTGCCAGGTCGGGGGGCCCCTACGAGCAGTACTTC,CARSGGPYEQYF
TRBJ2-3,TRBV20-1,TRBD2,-,TGCAGTGCAAGAACAGCGGGGGCCCGCTATACGCAGTATTTT,CSARTAGARYTQYF
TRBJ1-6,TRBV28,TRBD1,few,TGTGCCAGCAGTTCCAGGGACAGCTATAATTCACCCCTCCACTTT,CASSSRDSYNSPLHF
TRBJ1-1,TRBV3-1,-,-,TGTGCCAGCAGCCAAGCCCTTTTGGGGGGCGCCACTGAAGCTTTCTTT,CASSQALLGGATEAFF
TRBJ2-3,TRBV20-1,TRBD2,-,TGCAGTGCTAGATTAGCGGGGGGGCCTCTTTCCACAGATACGCAGTATTTT,CSARLAGGPLSTDTQYF
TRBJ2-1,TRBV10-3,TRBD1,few,TGTGCCATCAGTGGGGACAGGGGTGGGAATGAGCAGTTCTTC,CAISGDRGGNEQFF
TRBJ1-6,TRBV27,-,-,TGTGCCAGCAGTTTACCAGATAATTCACCCCTCCACTTT,CASSLPDNSPLHF
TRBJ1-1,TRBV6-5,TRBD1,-,TGTGCCAGCAGTTACAAGGGGGCAGGGGAGACTGAAGTTTTCTTT,CASSYKGAGETEVFF
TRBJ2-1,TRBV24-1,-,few,TGTGCCACCAGTGTGATTGGGAATGAGCAGTTCTTC,CATSVIGNEQFF
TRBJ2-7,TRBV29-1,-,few,TGCAGCGTTGGATCGGGTTGGCGCTACGGGCAGTACTTC,CSVGSGWRYGQYF
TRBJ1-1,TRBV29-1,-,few,TGCAGCGCCACTGAACGTGTAGGGGCGACTGAAGCTTTCTTT,CSATERVGATEAFF
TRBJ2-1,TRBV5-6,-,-,TGTGCCGGCAGCTTTTTATGGGCGGAGGGCTCCTACAATGAGCAGTTCTTC,CAGSFLWAEGSYNEQFF
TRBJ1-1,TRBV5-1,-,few,TGCGCCAGCAGCTTGGAGATGAGTGGGAACACTGAAGCTTTCTTT,CASSLEMSGNTEAFF
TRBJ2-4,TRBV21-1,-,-,TGTGCCCGCTGGGGACAAGCCAAAAACATTCAGTACTTC,CARWGQAKNIQYF
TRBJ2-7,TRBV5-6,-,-,TGTGCCAGCAGCGTGGGGGACTCCCCCTACGAGCAGTACTTC,CASSVGDSPYEQYF
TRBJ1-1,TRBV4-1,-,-,TGCGCCAGCAGCCAGCGGGCGGGGGGCCTGAACACTGAAGCTTTCTTT,CASSQRAGGLNTEAFF
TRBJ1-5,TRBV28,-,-,TGTGCCAGCAATACGGAGGGCGGAGGGAGCAATCAGCCCCAGCATTTT,CASNTEGGGSNQPQHF
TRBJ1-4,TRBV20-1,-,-,TGCAGTGCTCCCCCCGTGCCAGGGTGGAATGAAAAACTGTTTTTT,CSAPPVPGWNEKLFF